These T cell receptor beta chains were read from a single sample in a study of blood T cell repertoires in COVID-19. Measured with immunoSEQ multiplex PCR; TCRdb has only the in-frame clones, and not every one. The sample holds fewer than 200,000 clones, roughly four fifths seen once. Sequencing was carried out using peripheral blood. These receptor sequences come from a woman between 65 and 79 years old with COVID-19, enrolled during active disease. Both conserved end residues are part of each CDR3. The order of the fields is V gene, CDR3 length, J gene, CDR3 protein.

TRBV6-2/TRBV6-3	12	TRBJ2-1	CASSSQGYEQFF
TRBV6-5	14	TRBJ2-4	CASSVGGSKNIQYF
TRBV6-5	14	TRBJ2-3	CARALAASTDTQYF
TRBV6-6	13	TRBJ1-3	CASSYSTGNTIYF
TRBV28	14	TRBJ2-6	CASSLRGGANVLTF
TRBV27	15	TRBJ2-5	CASSPLSGWEETQYF
TRBV14	17	TRBJ2-2	CASSPRMSGRRTGELFF
TRBV10-2	16	TRBJ2-7	CASSESMVAGGDEQYF
TRBV2	14	TRBJ1-1	CASSRGGARTEAFF
TRBV9	16	TRBJ1-1	CASSVSPGTEYTEAFF
TRBV19	16	TRBJ2-3	CASSIQGPPGTDTQYF
TRBV18	15	TRBJ1-6	CASSPETGGGSPLHF
TRBV2	12	TRBJ2-7	CASGNRGNEQYF
TRBV7-2	16	TRBJ2-1	CASSLAGGRFYNEQFF
TRBV7-3	16	TRBJ2-3	CASSLTGAYRTDTQYF
TRBV7-2	17	TRBJ1-4	CASSLHFRRQGGEKLFF
TRBV28	12	TRBJ1-5	CASQGGSQPQHF
TRBV7-7	14	TRBJ2-5	CASSTGTAQETQYF
TRBV11-3	14	TRBJ2-3	CASSLGASTDTQYF
TRBV28	15	TRBJ1-1	CASSYLGGAHTEAFF
TRBV29-1	20	TRBJ2-3	CSPSPARAGVVGLLRGTQYF
TRBV5-6	15	TRBJ2-3	CASSLVGAGTDTQYF
TRBV7-6	14	TRBJ2-7	CASSLGSGVYEQYF
TRBV5-1	15	TRBJ1-2	CASSQTSLGQAGYTF
TRBV7-9	18	TRBJ2-5	CASSLGDWTSGDLETQYF
TRBV3-1/TRBV3-2	14	TRBJ1-1	CASSPEQGRTEAFF
TRBV19	13	TRBJ1-2	CASSDGANYGYTF
TRBV19	15	TRBJ2-7	CASSHRGLASYEQYF
TRBV3-1/TRBV3-2	14	TRBJ2-7	CASSPGTSGTSQYF
TRBV7-8	15	TRBJ2-4	CASSLGASGSNIQYF
TRBV5-4	15	TRBJ2-1	CASSWVGREMYEQFF
TRBV7-2	15	TRBJ2-5	CASSSPGAGVETQYF
TRBV21-1	16	TRBJ2-2	CASSKPGQGFPGELFF
TRBV5-1	15	TRBJ1-2	CASSLLTVTGDGYTF
TRBV28	15	TRBJ2-3	CASSGRTGTMDTQYF
TRBV7-2	14	TRBJ2-5	CASTLSRGGKTQYF